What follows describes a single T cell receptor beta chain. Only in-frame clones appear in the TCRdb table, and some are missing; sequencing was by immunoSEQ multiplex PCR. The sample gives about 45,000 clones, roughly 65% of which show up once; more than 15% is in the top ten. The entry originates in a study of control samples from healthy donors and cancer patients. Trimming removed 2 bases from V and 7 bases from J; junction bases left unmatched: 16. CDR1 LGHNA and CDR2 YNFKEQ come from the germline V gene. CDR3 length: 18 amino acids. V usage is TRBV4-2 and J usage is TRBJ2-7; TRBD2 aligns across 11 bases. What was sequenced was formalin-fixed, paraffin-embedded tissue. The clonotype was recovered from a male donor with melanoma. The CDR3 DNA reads TGTGCCAGCAGCCAACTCGCTAGATTTAGCGGGAGGGTCGAGGAGCAGTACTTC. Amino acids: CASSQLARFSGRVEEQYF.